This TCR beta chain was documented in a study of regulatory T cells in long-lasting Graves disease. In its sample, this clonotype was seen a few times. As to time point: newly diagnosed GD, antithyroid drugs for less than 3 months. Scientists built the TCR library using RNA that was extracted from PBMCs. Germline V CDR1 and CDR2: MNHNS, SASEGT. The length of the CDR3 is 16 residues. V was cut by 5 bases and J by 4 bases, with 18 bases left in between. Investigators prepared the TCR beta libraries by applying iRepertoire HTBI primers and Arm-PCR of CDR3 regions. One entry per CDR3 protein results from TCRdb running MiXCR on the multiplex PCR reads. The sample carries 350,000 to 450,000 distinct CDR3 sequences, approximately 16% recorded once. These data are also associated with another study on T cells in Graves' hyperthyroidism and ophthalmopathy. That source adds: TCR CDR3 regions were first amplified by RT-PCR with HTBI primers.

The starting material was peripheral blood mononuclear cells (PBMCs), obtained at new diagnosis, from a patient treated with antithyroid drugs. The rearrangement uses TRBV6-1 and TRBJ2-1, with a possible D match to TRBD2 (6 bases). The TCR originated in a woman between 35 and 50 years old with Graves disease. The CDR3 loop is CASSLGRGGPYNEQFF. The CDR3 DNA follows: TGTGCCAGCAGTCTGGGGCGGGGCGGCCCGTACAATGAGCAGTTCTTC.